The sample holds one count of the clone carrying this T cell receptor (beta chain). The data were obtained in a study of cytomegalovirus exposure and HLA in healthy donors. Researchers ran the PCR with 60 Vbeta and 13 Jbeta primers. TCRdb's copy holds only in-frame clones and misses some; the assay was immunoSEQ multiplex PCR. This sample has around 190,000 clones, with 65% to 85% found just once. The V and J ends lost 6 bases and 12 bases respectively, with 21 bases between them. Germline CDR1 SGHVS, CDR2 FNYEAQ. The CDR3 covers 13 residues. Sample: PBMCs. The rearrangement uses TRBV7-6 and TRBJ2-7; D unclear. The TCR comes from a woman in her twenties or thirties in good health and CMV-seronegative. The CDR3, as DNA: TGTGCCAGCAGTCCCGGGTCCACTACTCTACCGTACTTC. This codes for CASSPGSTTLPYF.